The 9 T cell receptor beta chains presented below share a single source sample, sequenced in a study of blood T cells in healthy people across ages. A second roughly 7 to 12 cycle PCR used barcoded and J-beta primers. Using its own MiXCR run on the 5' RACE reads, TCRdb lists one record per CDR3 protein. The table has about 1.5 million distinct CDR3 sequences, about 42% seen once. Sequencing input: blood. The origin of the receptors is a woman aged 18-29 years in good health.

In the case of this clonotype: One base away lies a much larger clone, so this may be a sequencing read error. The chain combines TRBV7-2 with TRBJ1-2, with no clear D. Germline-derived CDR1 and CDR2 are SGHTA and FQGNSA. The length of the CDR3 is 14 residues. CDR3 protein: CAGSLAQAPYGYTF. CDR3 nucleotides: TGTGCCGGCAGCTTAGCTCAAGCCCCCTATGGCTACACCTTC.

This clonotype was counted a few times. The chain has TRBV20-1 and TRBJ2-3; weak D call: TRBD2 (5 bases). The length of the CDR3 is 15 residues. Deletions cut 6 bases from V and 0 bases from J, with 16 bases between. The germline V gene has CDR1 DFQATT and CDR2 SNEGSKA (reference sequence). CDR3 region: CSAGFGWTSTDTQYF. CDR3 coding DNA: TGCAGTGCCGGATTTGGATGGACTAGCACAGATACGCAGTATTTT.

The CDR3 DNA sequence: TGTGCCAGCAGCTTAAATGCTGGGATATTGAGCTACACCTTC. It encodes CASSLNAGILSYTF. The chain recombines TRBV7-2 with TRBJ1-2; D gene ambiguous. The CDR3 has 14 residues. The ends were cut back, 2 bases at V and 9 bases at J, with 16 bases in the middle. Germline loops: CDR1 SGHTA, CDR2 FQGNSA. Full variable domain (outside the CDR3, taken from reference TRBV7-2 and TRBJ1-2): GAGVSQSPSNKVTEKGKDVELRCDPISGHTALYWYRQSLGQGLEFLIYFQGNSAPDKSGLPSDRFSAERTGGSVSTLTIQRTQQEDSAVYLCASSLNAGILSYTFGSGTRLTVV.

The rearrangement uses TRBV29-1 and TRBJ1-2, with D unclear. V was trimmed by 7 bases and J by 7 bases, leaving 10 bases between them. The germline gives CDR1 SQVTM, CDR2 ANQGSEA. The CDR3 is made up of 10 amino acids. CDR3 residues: CSGFSGGYTF. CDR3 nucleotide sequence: TGCAGCGGATTTTCTGGTGGCTACACCTTC.

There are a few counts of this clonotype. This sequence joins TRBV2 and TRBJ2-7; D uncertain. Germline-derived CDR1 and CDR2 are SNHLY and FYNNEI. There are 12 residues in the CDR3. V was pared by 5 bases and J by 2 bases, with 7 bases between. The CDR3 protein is CASSRQAYEQYF. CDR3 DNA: TGTGCCAGCAGTCGCCAGGCCTACGAGCAGTACTTC. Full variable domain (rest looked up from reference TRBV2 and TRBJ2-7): EPEVTQTPSHQVTQMGQEVILRCVPISNHLYFYWYRQILGQKVEFLVSFYNNEISEKSEIFDDQFSVERPDGSNFTLKIRSTKLEDSAMYFCASSRQAYEQYFGPGTRLTVT.

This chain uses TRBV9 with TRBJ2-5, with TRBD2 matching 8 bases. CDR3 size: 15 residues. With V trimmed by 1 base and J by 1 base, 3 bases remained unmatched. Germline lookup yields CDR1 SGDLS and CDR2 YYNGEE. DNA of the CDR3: TGTGCCAGCAGCGTAACCGGGACTAGCCAAGAGACCCAGTACTTC. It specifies CASSVTGTSQETQYF.

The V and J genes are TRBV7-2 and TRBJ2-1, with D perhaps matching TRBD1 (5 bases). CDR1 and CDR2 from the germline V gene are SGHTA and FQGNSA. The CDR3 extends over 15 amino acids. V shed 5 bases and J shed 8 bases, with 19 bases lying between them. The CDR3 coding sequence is TGTGCCAGCAGCACACACCCTGGGGCAGGCGATGAGCAGTTCTTC. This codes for CASSTHPGAGDEQFF. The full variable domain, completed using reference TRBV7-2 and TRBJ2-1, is GAGVSQSPSNKVTEKGKDVELRCDPISGHTALYWYRQSLGQGLEFLIYFQGNSAPDKSGLPSDRFSAERTGGSVSTLTIQRTQQEDSAVYLCASSTHPGAGDEQFFGPGTRLTVL.

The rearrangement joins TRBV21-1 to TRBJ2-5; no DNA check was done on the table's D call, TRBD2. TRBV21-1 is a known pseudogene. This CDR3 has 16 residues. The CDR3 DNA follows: TGTGCCAGCAGCAAGGGACTAGCGGGGGGGAAAGAGACCCAGTACTTC. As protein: CASSKGLAGGKETQYF.

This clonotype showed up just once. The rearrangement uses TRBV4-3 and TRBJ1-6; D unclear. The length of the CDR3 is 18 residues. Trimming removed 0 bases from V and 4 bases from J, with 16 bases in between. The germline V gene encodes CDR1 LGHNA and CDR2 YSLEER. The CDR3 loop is CASSQEVEGSRYNSPLHF. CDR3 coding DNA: TGCGCCAGCAGCCAAGAAGTGGAAGGCTCGAGGTATAATTCACCCCTCCACTTT.